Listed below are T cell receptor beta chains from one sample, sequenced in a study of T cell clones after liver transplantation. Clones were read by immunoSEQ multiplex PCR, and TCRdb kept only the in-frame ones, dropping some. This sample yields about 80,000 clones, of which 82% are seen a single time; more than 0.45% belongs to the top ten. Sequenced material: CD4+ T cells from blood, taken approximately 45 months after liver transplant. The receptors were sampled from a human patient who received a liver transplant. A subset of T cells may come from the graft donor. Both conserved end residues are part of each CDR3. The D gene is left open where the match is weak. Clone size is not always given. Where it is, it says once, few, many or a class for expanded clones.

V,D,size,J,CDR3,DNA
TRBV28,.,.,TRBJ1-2,CASGISTQPAYGYTF,TGTGCCAGCGGAATATCGACCCAACCAGCCTATGGCTACACCTTC
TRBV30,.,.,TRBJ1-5,CAWSVLLGDGQPQHF,TGTGCCTGGAGTGTACTTCTGGGCGATGGACAGCCCCAGCATTTT
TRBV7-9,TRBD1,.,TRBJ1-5,CASSFEGGQAGPQHF,TGTGCCAGCAGCTTCGAGGGGGGACAGGCCGGGCCCCAGCATTTT
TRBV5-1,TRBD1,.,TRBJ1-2,CASSLNPGQGNYGYTF,TGCGCCAGCAGCTTGAACCCGGGACAGGGGAACTATGGCTACACCTTC
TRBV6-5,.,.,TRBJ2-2,CASKLIANTGELFF,TGTGCCAGCAAGCTTATAGCGAACACCGGGGAGCTGTTTTTT
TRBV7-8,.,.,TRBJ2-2,CASSLGRPAHTGELFF,TGTGCCAGCAGCTTAGGGCGGCCTGCTCACACCGGGGAGCTGTTTTTT
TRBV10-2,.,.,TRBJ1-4,CASSEGGASEKLFF,TGCGCCAGCAGCGAGGGGGGGGCTAGTGAAAAACTGTTTTTT
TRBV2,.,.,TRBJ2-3,CASSYADTQYF,TGTGCCAGCAGTTACGCGGATACGCAGTATTTT
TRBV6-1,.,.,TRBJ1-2,CASSERQGGSYGYTF,TGTGCCAGCAGTGAAAGGCAGGGAGGAAGCTATGGCTACACCTTC
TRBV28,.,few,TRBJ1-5,CAARTTPYQPQHF,TGTGCCGCCCGGACGACTCCTTATCAGCCCCAGCATTTT
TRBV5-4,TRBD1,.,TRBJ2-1,CASRYPGQGYNEQFF,TGTGCCAGCAGGTACCCGGGACAGGGATACAATGAGCAGTTCTTC
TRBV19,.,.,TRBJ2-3,CASSGGARTSTDTQYF,TGTGCCAGTAGTGGCGGTGCTCGAACTAGCACAGATACGCAGTATTTT
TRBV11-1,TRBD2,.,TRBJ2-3,CASSLEPVAGGPQYF,TGTGCCAGCAGCTTAGAGCCGGTAGCGGGAGGTCCGCAGTATTTT
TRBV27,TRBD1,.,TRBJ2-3,CASTSYGQGTDTQYF,TGTGCCAGCACCAGCTACGGACAGGGGACAGATACGCAGTATTTT
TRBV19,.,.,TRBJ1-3,CASIHRAGGNTIYF,TGTGCCAGTATACACAGGGCGGGAGGAAACACCATATATTTT
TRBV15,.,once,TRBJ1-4,CATSRDGNLYEKLFF,TGTGCCACCAGCAGAGATGGTAATCTCTATGAAAAACTGTTTTTT
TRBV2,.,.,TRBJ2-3,CASRISSDTQYF,TGTGCCAGCAGAATAAGTTCAGATACGCAGTATTTT
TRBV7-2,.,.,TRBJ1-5,CASSHFGGAGQPQHF,TGTGCCAGCAGCCACTTCGGGGGGGCGGGTCAGCCCCAGCATTTT
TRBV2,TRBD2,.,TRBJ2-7,CASRFTSDLPYEQYF,TGTGCCAGCAGGTTTACTAGCGACCTCCCCTACGAGCAGTACTTC
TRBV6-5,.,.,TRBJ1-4,CASSSTGGANEKLFF,TGTGCCAGCAGTTCTACAGGAGGGGCTAATGAAAAACTGTTTTTT
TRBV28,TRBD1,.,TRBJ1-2,CASSFRSGQGYGYTF,TGTGCCAGCAGTTTCCGTTCAGGACAGGGGTATGGCTACACCTTC
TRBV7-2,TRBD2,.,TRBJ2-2,CASSLVAGETGELFF,TGTGCCAGCAGCTTAGTCGCGGGAGAAACCGGGGAGCTGTTTTTT
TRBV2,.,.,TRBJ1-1,CASSVRVPASNTEAFF,TGTGCCAGCAGTGTCAGGGTTCCTGCCTCGAACACTGAAGCTTTCTTT
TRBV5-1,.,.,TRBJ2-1,CASSLQRSSYNEQFF,TGCGCCAGCAGCTTACAACGGAGCTCCTACAATGAGCAGTTCTTC
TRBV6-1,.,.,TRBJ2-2,CASKLMVWTGELFF,TGTGCCAGCAAGCTTATGGTATGGACCGGGGAGCTGTTTTTT
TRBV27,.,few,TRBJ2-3,CASSLWAGRSTDTQYF,TGTGCCAGCAGTTTATGGGCGGGGCGTAGCACAGATACGCAGTATTTT
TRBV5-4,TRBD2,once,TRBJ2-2,CASTLTRGGPGTGELFF,TGTGCCAGCACGTTGACCCGGGGAGGGCCGGGCACCGGGGAGCTGTTTTTT
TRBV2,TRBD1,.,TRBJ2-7,CASTGGWSSYEQYF,TGTGCCAGTACAGGGGGCTGGAGCTCCTACGAGCAGTACTTC
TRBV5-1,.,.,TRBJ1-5,CASSSTLIVDIPEGYWNQPQHF,TGCGCCAGCAGCTCGACTCTAATTGTGGACATCCCGGAGGGGTATTGGAATCAGCCCCAGCATTTT
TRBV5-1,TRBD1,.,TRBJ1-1,CASSLGRGPEAFF,TGCGCCAGCAGCTTGGGCAGGGGGCCTGAAGCTTTCTTT